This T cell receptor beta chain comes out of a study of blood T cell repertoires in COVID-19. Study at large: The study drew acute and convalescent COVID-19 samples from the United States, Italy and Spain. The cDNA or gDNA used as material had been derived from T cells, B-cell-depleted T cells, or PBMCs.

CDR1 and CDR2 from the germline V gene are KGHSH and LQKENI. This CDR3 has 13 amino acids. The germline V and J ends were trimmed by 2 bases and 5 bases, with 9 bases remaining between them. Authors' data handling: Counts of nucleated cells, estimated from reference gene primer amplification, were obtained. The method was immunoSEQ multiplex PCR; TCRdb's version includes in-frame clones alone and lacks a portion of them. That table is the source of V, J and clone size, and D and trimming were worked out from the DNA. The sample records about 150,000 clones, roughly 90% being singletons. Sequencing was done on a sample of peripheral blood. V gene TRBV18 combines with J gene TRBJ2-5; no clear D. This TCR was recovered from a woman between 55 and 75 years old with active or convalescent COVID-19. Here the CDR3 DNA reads TGTGCCAGCTCACCAGATCTCGGTGAGACCCAGTACTTC. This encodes CASSPDLGETQYF.